The T cell receptor beta chain described here comes from a study of regulatory T cells in long-lasting Graves disease. Points from the study as a whole: Favoring TRBV28, TRBJ1-2 and TRBJ2-5 was a feature seen in persistent disease.

The germline V gene has CDR1 MRHNA and CDR2 SNTAGT. V was shortened by 7 bases and J by 1 base, with 7 bases between the two germline ends. The CDR3 is made up of 12 amino acids. Turning to this clonotype: The antigen is undetermined.

Time point: persistent/refractory GD, antithyroid drugs over 5 years with positive TRAb. Researchers made the TCR library from RNA that was extracted from PBMCs. iRepertoire HTBI primers and Arm-PCR of CDR3 regions built TCR beta libraries. TCRdb fed the multiplex PCR reads into MiXCR, producing one record per CDR3 protein. The repertoire holds 400,000 to 600,000 distinct CDR3 sequences, with 20% to 25% as singletons. The V gene is TRBV6-4, the J gene TRBJ1-1; TRBD1 might be the D (5 bases). The sequenced sample was peripheral blood mononuclear cells (PBMCs), obtained when the disease was refractory, from a patient treated with antithyroid drugs. The sequence was obtained from a female donor with Graves disease. CDR3 sequence reads: CASKDKNTEAFF. CDR3 DNA sequence: TGTGCCAGCAAGGACAAGAACACTGAAGCTTTCTTT.